Sequencing of this T cell receptor beta chain was carried out in a study of early T cells in non-severe SARS-CoV-2 infection. TCRdb analysed the 5' RACE reads with MiXCR anew, one entry per CDR3 protein. In the table there are more than 70,000 distinct CDR3 sequences, roughly 13% of which are singletons. This CDR3 region has 16 residues. Trimming left V 1 base short and J 0 bases short, with 12 bases between. Germline CDR1 is KGHSH and CDR2 is LQKENI. The rearrangement links TRBV18 to TRBJ1-1, with D possibly being TRBD1 (5 bases). This receptor was taken from an adult who was a healthcare worker with PCR-confirmed SARS-CoV-2 infection or an uninfected control (not recorded which). The sequenced sample was whole blood. The CDR3 DNA sequence: TGTGCCAGCTCACCACTGGCCGGGGGTTTGAACACTGAAGCTTTCTTT. This encodes CASSPLAGGLNTEAFF. Full variable domain (missing parts from reference TRBV18 and TRBJ1-1): NAGVMQNPRHLVRRRGQEARLRCSPMKGHSHVYWYRQLPEEGLKFMVYLQKENIIDESGMPKERFSAEFPKEGPSILRIQQVVRGDSAAYFCASSPLAGGLNTEAFFGQGTRLTVV.